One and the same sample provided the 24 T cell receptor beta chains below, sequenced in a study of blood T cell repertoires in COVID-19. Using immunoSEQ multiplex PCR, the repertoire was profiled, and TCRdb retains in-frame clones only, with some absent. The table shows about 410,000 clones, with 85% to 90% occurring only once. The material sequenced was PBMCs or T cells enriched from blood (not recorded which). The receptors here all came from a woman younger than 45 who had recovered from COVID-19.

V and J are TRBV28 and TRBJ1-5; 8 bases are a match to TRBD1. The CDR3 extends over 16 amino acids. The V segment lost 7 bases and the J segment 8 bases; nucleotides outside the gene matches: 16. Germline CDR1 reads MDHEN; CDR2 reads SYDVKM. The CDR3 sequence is CASNRAGTGLGKPQHF. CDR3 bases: TGTGCCAGCAACCGGGCTGGGACAGGCTTGGGGAAGCCCCAGCATTTT.

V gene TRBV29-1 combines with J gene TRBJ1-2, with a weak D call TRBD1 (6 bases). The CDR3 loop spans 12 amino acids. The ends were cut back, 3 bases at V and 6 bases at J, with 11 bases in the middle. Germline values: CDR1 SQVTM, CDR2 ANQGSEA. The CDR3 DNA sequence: TGCAGCGTTGACGGCCACAGGGATGGCTACACCTTC. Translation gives CSVDGHRDGYTF. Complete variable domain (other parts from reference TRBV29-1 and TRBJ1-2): SAVISQKPSRDICQRGTSLTIQCQVDSQVTMMFWYRQQPGQSLTLIATANQGSEATYESGFVIDKFPISRPNLTFSTLTVSNMSPEDSSIYLCSVDGHRDGYTFGSGTRLTVV.

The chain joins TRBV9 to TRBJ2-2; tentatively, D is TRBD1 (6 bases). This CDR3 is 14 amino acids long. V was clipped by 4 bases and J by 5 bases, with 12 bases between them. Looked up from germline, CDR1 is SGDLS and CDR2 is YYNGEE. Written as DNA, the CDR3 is TGTGCCAGCAGCATTACAGGGCTTACCGGGGAGCTGTTTTTT. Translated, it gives CASSITGLTGELFF. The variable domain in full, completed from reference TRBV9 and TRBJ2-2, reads DSGVTQTPKHLITATGQRVTLRCSPRSGDLSVYWYQQSLDQGLQFLIQYYNGEERAKGNILERFSAQQFPDLHSELNLSSLELGDSALYFCASSITGLTGELFFGEGSRLTVL.

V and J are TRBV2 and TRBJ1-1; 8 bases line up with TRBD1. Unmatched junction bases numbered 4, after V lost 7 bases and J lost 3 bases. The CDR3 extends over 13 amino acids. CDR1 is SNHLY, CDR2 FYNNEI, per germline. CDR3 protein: CASNPGGYTEAFF. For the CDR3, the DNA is TGTGCCAGCAACCCAGGGGGCTACACTGAAGCTTTCTTT. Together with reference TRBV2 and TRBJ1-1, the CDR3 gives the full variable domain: EPEVTQTPSHQVTQMGQEVILRCVPISNHLYFYWYRQILGQKVEFLVSFYNNEISEKSEIFDDQFSVERPDGSNFTLKIRSTKLEDSAMYFCASNPGGYTEAFFGQGTRLTVV.

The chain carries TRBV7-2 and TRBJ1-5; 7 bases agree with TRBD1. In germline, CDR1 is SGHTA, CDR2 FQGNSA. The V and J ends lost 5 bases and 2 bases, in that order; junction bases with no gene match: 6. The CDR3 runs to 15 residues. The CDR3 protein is CASSPRGSGNQPQHF. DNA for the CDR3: TGTGCCAGCAGCCCCAGGGGGTCGGGCAATCAGCCCCAGCATTTT.

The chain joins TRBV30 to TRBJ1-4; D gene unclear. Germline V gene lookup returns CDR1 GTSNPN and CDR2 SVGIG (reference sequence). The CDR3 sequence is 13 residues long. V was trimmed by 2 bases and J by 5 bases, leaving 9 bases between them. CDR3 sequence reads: CAWSQALNEKLFF. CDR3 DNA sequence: TGTGCCTGGAGTCAGGCCCTAAATGAAAAACTGTTTTTT.

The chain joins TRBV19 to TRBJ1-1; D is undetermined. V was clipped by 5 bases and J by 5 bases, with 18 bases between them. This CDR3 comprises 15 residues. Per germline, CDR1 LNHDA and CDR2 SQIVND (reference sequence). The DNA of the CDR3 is TGTGCCAGTAGTTCCCCGACTACTCGAGCGACTGAAGCTTTCTTT. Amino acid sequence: CASSSPTTRATEAFF. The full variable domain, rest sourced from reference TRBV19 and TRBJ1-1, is DGGITQSPKYLFRKEGQNVTLSCEQNLNHDAMYWYRQDPGQGLRLIYYSQIVNDFQKGDIAEGYSVSREKKESFPLTVTSAQKNPTAFYLCASSSPTTRATEAFFGQGTRLTVV.

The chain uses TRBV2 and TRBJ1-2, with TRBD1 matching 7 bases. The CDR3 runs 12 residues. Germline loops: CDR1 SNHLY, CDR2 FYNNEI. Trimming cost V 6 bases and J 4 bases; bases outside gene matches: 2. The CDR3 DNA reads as TGTGCCAGCAGAGGACAGGTCTATGGCTACACCTTC. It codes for CASRGQVYGYTF.

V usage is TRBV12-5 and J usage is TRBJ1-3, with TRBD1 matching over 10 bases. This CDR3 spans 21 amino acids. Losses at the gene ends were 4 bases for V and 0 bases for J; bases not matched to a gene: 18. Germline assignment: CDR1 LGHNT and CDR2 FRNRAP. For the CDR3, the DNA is TGTGCTAGTGGTTCCCAATCCGTCGGGACAGGGGTGGGCTTCTCTGGAAACACCATATATTTT. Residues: CASGSQSVGTGVGFSGNTIYF.

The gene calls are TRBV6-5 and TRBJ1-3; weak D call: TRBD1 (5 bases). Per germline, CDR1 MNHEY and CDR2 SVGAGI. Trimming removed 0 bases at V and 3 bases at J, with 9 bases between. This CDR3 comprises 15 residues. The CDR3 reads CASSYSRDGGNTIYF. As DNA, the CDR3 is TGTGCCAGCAGTTACTCCAGGGATGGTGGAAACACCATATATTTT.

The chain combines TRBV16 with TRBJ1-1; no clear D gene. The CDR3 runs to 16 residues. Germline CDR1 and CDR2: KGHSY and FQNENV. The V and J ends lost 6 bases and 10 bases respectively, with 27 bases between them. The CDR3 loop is CASSPPLPPTRRGAFF. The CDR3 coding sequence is TGTGCCAGCAGTCCGCCTTTACCCCCGACAAGACGTGGAGCTTTCTTT.

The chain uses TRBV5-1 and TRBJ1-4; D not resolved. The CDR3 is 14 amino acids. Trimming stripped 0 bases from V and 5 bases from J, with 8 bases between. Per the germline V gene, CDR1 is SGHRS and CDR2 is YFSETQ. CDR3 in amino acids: CASSLGQRNEKLFF. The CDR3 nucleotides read TGCGCCAGCAGCTTGGGACAAAGAAATGAAAAACTGTTTTTT.

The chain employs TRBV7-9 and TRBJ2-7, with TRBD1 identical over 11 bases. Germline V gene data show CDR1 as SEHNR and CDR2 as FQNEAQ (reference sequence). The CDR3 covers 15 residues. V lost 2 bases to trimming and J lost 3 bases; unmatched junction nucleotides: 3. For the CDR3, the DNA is TGTGCCAGCAGCTTACCGGGACAGGGGGACTACGAGCAGTACTTC. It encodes CASSLPGQGDYEQYF.

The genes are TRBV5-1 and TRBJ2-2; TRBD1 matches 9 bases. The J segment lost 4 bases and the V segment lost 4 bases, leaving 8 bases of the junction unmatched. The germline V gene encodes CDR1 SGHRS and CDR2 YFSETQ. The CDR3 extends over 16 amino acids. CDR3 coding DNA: TGCGCCAGCAGCCCCTGGACAGGGGAAGGCACCGGGGAGCTGTTTTTT. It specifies CASSPWTGEGTGELFF.

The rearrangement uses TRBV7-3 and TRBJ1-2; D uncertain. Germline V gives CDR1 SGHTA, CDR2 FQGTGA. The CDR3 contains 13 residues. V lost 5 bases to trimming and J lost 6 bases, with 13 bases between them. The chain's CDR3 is CASSPEVRHGYTF. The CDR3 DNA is TGTGCCAGCAGCCCCGAGGTACGTCATGGCTACACCTTC.

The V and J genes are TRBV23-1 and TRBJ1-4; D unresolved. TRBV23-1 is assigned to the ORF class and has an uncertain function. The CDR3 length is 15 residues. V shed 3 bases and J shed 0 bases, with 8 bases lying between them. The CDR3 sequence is CASSHMAATNEKLFF. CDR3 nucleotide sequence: TGCGCCAGCAGTCATATGGCTGCAACTAATGAAAAACTGTTTTTT.

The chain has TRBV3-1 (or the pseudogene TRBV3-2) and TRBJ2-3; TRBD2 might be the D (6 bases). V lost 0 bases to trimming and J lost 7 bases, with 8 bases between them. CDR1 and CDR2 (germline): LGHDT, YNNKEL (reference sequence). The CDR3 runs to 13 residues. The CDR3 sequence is CASSQDGRNTQYF. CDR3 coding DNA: TGTGCCAGCAGCCAAGACGGGAGAAATACGCAGTATTTT.

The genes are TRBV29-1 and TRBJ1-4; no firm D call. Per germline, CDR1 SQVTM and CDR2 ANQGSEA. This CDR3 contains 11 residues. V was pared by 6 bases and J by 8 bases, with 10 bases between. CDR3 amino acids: CSVSSFEKLFF. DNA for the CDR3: TGCAGCGTCTCCAGTTTCGAAAAACTGTTTTTT.

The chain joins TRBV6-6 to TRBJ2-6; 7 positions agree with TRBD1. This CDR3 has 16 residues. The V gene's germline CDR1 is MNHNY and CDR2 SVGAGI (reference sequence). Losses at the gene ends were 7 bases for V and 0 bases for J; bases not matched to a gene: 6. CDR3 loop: CASTRQGLSGANVLTF. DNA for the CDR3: TGTGCCAGCACTAGACAGGGCCTCTCTGGGGCCAACGTCCTGACTTTC.

The CDR3 sequence: CASSLVPISSGANVLTF. In nucleotides, the CDR3 is TGTGCCAGCAGCTTGGTTCCAATTAGCTCTGGGGCCAACGTCCTGACTTTC. J is TRBJ2-6 and V is TRBV5-6, with D unresolved. V gave up 0 bases and J gave up 0 bases, with 10 bases separating them. Germline CDR1 reads SGHDT; CDR2 reads YYEEEE. The CDR3 has 17 amino acids.

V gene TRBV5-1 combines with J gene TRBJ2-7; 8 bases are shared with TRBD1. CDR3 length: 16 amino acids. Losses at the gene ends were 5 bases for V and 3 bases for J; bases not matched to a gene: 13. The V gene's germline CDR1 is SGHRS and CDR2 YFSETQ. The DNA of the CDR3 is TGCGCCAGCAGTAAAGAGCCCGGGACAGGTCACTACGAGCAGTACTTC. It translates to CASSKEPGTGHYEQYF.

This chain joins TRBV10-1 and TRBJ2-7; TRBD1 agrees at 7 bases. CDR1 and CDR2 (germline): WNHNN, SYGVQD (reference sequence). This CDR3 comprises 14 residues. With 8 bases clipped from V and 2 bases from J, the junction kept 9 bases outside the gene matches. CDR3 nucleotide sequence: TGCGCCAGCGCCGGACAGGACAGAACCTACGAGCAGTACTTC. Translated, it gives CASAGQDRTYEQYF.

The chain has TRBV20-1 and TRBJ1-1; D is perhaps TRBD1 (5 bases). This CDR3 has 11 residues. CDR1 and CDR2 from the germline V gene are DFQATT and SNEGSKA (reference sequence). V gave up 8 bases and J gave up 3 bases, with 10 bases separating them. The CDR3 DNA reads TGCAGTCACAGGTCCGACACTGAAGCTTTCTTT. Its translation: CSHRSDTEAFF.

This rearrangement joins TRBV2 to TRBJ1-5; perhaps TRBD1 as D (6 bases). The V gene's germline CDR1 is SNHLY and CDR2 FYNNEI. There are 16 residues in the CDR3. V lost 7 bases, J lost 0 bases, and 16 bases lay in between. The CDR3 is CASKRQAMYSNQPQHF. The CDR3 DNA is TGTGCCAGCAAGAGACAGGCGATGTATAGCAATCAGCCCCAGCATTTT.